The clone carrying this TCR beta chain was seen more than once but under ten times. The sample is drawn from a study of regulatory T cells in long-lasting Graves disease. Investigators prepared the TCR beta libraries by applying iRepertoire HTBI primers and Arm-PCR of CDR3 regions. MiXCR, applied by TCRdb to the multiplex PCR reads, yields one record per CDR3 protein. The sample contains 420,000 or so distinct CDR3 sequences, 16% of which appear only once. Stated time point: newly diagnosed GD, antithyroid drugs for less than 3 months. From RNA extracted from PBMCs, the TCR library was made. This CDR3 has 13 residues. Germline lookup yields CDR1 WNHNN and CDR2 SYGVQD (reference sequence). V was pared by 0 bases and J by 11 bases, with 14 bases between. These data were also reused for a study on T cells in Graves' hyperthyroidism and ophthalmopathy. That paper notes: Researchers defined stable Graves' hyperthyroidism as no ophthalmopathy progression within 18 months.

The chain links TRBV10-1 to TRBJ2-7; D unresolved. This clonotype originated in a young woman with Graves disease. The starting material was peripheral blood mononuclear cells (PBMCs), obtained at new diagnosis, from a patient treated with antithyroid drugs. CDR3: CASSESRPSGEYF. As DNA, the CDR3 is TGCGCCAGCAGTGAGTCTAGACCTTCGGGCGAGTACTTC.